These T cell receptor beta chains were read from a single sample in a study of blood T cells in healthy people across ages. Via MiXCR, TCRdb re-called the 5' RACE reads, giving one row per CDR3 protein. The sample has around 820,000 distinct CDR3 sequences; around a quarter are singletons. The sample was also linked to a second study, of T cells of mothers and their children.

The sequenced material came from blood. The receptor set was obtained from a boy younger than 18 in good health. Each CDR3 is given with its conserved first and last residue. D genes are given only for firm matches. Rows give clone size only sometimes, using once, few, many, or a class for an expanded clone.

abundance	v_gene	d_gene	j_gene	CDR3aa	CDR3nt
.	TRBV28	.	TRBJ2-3	CASSFQRSSTDTQYF	TGTGCCAGCAGTTTCCAGCGGTCGTCCACAGATACGCAGTATTTT
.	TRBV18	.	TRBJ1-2	CASSPGGVNYGYTF	TGTGCCAGCTCCCCTGGGGGGGTCAACTATGGCTACACCTTC
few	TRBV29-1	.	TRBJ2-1	CSAHRELYNEQFF	TGCAGCGCCCACAGGGAACTCTACAATGAGCAGTTCTTC
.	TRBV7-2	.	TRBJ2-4	CASSLTELQVKNIQYF	TGTGCCAGCAGCTTGACAGAGCTTCAGGTCAAAAACATTCAGTACTTC
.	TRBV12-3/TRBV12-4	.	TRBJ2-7	CASSRDGPQYF	TGTGCCAGCAGCCGGGACGGTCCTCAGTACTTC
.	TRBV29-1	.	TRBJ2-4	CSVDPSGGDIQYF	TGCAGCGTTGATCCTTCAGGAGGAGACATTCAGTACTTC
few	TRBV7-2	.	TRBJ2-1	CASSPTFGNGEQFF	TGTGCCAGCAGCCCTACTTTCGGGAATGGTGAGCAGTTCTTC
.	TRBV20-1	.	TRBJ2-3	CSASVPVGSTDTQYF	TGCAGTGCTAGTGTGCCCGTCGGTAGCACAGATACGCAGTATTTT
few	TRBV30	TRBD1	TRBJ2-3	CAWRTGGTSTDTQYF	TGTGCCTGGAGAACAGGGGGGACGAGCACAGATACGCAGTATTTT
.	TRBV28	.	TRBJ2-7	CASSLPLGASGYSYEQYF	TGTGCCAGCAGTTTGCCTCTGGGGGCTAGCGGTTACTCCTACGAGCAGTACTTC
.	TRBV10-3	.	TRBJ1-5	CAISDLGHLDQPQHF	TGTGCCATCAGTGACCTAGGACATTTGGATCAGCCCCAGCATTTT
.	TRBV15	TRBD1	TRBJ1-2	CATSEQGADGYTF	TGTGCCACCAGTGAACAGGGGGCTGATGGCTACACCTTC
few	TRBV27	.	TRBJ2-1	CASSLRSAGFNNEQFF	TGTGCCAGCAGTTTAAGGTCGGCGGGTTTTAACAATGAGCAGTTCTTC
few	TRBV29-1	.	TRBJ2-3	CSVEDLGPSTDTQYF	TGCAGCGTTGAAGATTTGGGACCTAGCACAGATACGCAGTATTTT
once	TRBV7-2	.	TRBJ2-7	CASSLRTVGFYEQYF	TGTGCCAGCAGCTTAAGGACAGTTGGATTCTACGAGCAGTACTTC
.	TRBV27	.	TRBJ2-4	CASSLGGANIQYF	TGTGCCAGCAGTTTGGGAGGTGCAAACATTCAGTACTTC
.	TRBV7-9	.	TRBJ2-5	CASSLPLPETQYF	TGTGCCAGCAGCTTGCCGCTACCAGAGACCCAGTACTTC
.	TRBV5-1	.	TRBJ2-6	CASSSEGSSGANVLTF	TGCGCCAGCAGCTCTGAGGGGTCCTCTGGGGCCAACGTCCTGACTTTC
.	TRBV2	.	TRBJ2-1	CATGGGFDNEQFF	TGTGCCACGGGGGGCGGATTTGACAATGAGCAGTTCTTC
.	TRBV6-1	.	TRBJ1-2	CASRSTGTGYGYTF	TGTGCCAGCAGATCTACAGGGACGGGTTATGGCTACACCTTC
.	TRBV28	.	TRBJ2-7	CASFGSSYEQYF	TGTGCCAGTTTCGGGTCCTCCTACGAGCAGTACTTC
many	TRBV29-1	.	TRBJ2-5	CSVDSPYSETQYF	TGCAGCGTCGACAGCCCTTACAGCGAGACCCAGTACTTC
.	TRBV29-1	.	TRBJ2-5	CSVEVRSSLQETQYF	TGCAGCGTTGAAGTGAGGAGCAGCCTCCAAGAGACCCAGTACTTC
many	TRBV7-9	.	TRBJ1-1	CASSLGGMNTEAFF	TGTGCCAGCAGTTTGGGGGGGATGAACACTGAAGCTTTCTTT
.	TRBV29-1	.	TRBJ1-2	CSVEGNGGGYTF	TGCAGCGTTGAGGGGAACGGGGGAGGCTACACCTTC
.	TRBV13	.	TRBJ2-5	CASSGGDKYQETQYF	TGTGCCAGCAGCGGGGGGGACAAGTACCAAGAGACCCAGTACTTC
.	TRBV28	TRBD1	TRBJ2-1	CAWGQGYNEQFF	TGTGCCTGGGGACAGGGGTACAATGAGCAGTTCTTC
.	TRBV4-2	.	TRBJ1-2	CASSQLTVGGGYTF	TGTGCCAGCAGCCAATTGACAGTGGGGGGCGGCTACACCTTC
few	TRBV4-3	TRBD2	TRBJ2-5	CASSQDLRGAGEQYF	TGCGCCAGCAGCCAAGATCTTCGGGGAGCGGGAGAGCAGTACTTC
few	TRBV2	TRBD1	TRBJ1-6	CASSDGTGVGPLHF	TGTGCCAGCAGTGACGGGACAGGGGTCGGACCCCTCCACTTT
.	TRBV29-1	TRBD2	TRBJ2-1	CSVEGLHASGGPSSNEQFF	TGCAGCGTTGAGGGGCTTCACGCTAGCGGGGGGCCAAGTTCGAATGAGCAGTTCTTC
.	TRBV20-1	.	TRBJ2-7	CSPQVLSSYEQYF	TGCAGTCCACAGGTCCTAAGCTCCTACGAGCAGTACTTC
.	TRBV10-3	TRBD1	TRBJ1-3	CAINPTPGGSGNTIYF	TGTGCCATCAACCCCACCCCAGGGGGATCTGGGAACACCATATATTTT
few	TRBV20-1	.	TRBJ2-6	CSARDALAGKRSGANVLTF	TGCAGTGCTAGAGATGCATTGGCGGGAAAAAGGTCTGGGGCCAACGTCCTGACTTTC
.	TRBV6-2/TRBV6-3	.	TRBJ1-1	CASSGAGVKAEAFF	TGTGCCAGCAGTGGGGCGGGGGTTAAAGCTGAAGCTTTCTTT
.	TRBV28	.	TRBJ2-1	CASSPETLGIRLTF	TGTGCCAGCAGCCCGGAGACTTTAGGCATTCGTTTAACCTTC
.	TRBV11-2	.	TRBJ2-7	CASSRWLGPVYEQYF	TGTGCCAGCAGCCGGTGGCTGGGACCCGTCTACGAGCAGTACTTC
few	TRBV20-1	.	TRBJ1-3	CSAGGSSPFLRSGNTIYF	TGCAGTGCTGGAGGTTCATCCCCGTTCCTACGCTCTGGAAACACCATATATTTT
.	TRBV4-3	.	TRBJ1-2	CASSQAYGSNYGYTF	TGCGCCAGCAGCCAGGCCTACGGTTCTAACTATGGCTACACCTTC
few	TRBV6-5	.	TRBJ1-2	CASSYSRDWNYGYTF	TGTGCCAGCAGTTACTCCCGGGATTGGAACTATGGCTACACCTTC
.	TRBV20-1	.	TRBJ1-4	CSAREEDRSNEKLFF	TGCAGTGCTAGAGAGGAAGACAGGTCAAATGAAAAACTGTTTTTT
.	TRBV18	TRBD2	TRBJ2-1	CASSPPSGGSTSYNEQFF	TGTGCCAGCTCACCACCGTCCGGCGGGAGTACCTCCTACAATGAGCAGTTCTTC
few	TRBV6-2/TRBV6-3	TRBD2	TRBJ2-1	CASGRLAGVGEQFF	TGTGCCAGCGGCAGACTAGCGGGAGTCGGTGAGCAGTTCTTC
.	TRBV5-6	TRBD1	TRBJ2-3	CASSFPQGATDTQYF	TGTGCCAGCAGCTTCCCTCAGGGGGCAACAGATACGCAGTATTTT
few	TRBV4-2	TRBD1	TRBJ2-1	CASSQETGVIGGDEQFF	TGTGCCAGCAGCCAAGAAACAGGGGTGATTGGGGGCGATGAGCAGTTCTTC
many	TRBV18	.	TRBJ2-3	CASSPGTTDTQYF	TGTGCCAGCAGCCCTGGGACCACAGATACGCAGTATTTT
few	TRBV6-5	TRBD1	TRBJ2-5	CASSYSISRTGVETQYF	TGTGCCAGCAGTTACTCGATATCTCGGACAGGGGTAGAGACCCAGTACTTC
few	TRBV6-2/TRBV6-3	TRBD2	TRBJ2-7	CASSYPGLAYEQYF	TGTGCCAGCAGTTACCCGGGACTAGCCTACGAGCAGTACTTC
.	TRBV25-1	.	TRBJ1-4	CASSESHARMTNEKLFF	TGTGCCAGCAGTGAGTCACACGCCCGTATGACTAATGAAAAACTGTTTTTT
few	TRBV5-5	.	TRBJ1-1	CASSLERKLNTEAFF	TGTGCCAGCAGCTTGGAGCGGAAGCTGAACACTGAAGCTTTCTTT